This note documents a single T cell receptor beta chain sequence. This sample was included in a study of T cell changes during pregnancy in multiple sclerosis. The CDR3 covers 14 residues. CDR1 and CDR2 (germline): MNHEY, SVGAGI. V was clipped by 5 bases and J by 2 bases, with 13 bases between them. Clones were read by immunoSEQ multiplex PCR, and TCRdb kept only the in-frame ones, dropping some. The repertoire consists of 90,000 to 95,000 clones, with around 93% occurring once and the leading ten covering 2% to 2.5%. The sequences come from peripheral blood, collected in the third trimester of pregnancy. The receptor comes from a female donor with multiple sclerosis, enrolled in a pregnancy study. J is TRBJ2-7 and V is TRBV6-5, with D perhaps TRBD1 (5 bases). CDR3 amino acids: CASSTFQGTYEQYF. The CDR3 DNA sequence: TGTGCCAGCAGTACCTTCCAGGGTACCTACGAGCAGTACTTC.